The 7 T cell receptor beta chains presented below share a single source sample, sequenced in a study of spatial heterogeneity in lung cancer. TCRdb fed the 5' RACE reads into MiXCR, producing one record per CDR3 protein. This table has roughly 16,000 distinct CDR3 sequences, approximately 6.9% appearing once. Study conclusions and caveats: Tumor mutation count correlated with how many alpha and beta TCRs expanded intratumorally.

These receptors lack a known antigen. Time point meaning: sample taken at primary tumor resection. The sequencing here drew on lung tumor tissue, taken at surgery. Receptors originate from a female donor with early-stage non-small cell lung cancer.

This clonotype is medium-sized within its sample. This beta chain is off target for a library built for alpha chains, so its abundance means little. This sequence joins TRBV7-2 and TRBJ2-5; the match to TRBD1 covers 7 bases. V trimming: 6 bases; J trimming: 4 bases; junction bases outside the gene matches: 8. Germline V gene lookup returns CDR1 SGHTA and CDR2 FQGNSA. The CDR3 sequence is 14 residues long. The CDR3 sequence is CASSMNRGRETQYF. In nucleotides, the CDR3 is TGTGCCAGCAGTATGAACAGGGGCAGAGAGACCCAGTACTTC.

This clonotype has ten or more counts. This beta chain is a stray read from a library made for alpha chains; its abundance is not meaningful. The chain combines TRBV12-3 or TRBV12-4 with TRBJ2-1; D ambiguous. Trimming took 5 bases from V and 5 from J, leaving 13 bases between them. This CDR3 has 14 residues. The CDR3 protein is CASSVMSSDNEQFF. Here the CDR3 DNA reads TGTGCCAGCAGTGTCATGTCCTCTGACAATGAGCAGTTCTTC.

A note on this clonotype: This beta chain is a stray read from a library made for alpha chains; its abundance is not meaningful. The gene calls are TRBV28 and TRBJ2-7, with TRBD1 as a possible D gene (6 bases). Germline values: CDR1 MDHEN, CDR2 SYDVKM. The V end was cut by 5 bases, the J end by 0 bases, with 17 bases between. CDR3 length: 16 amino acids. The CDR3 DNA is TGTGCCAGCAGTGCACCCCCCGGGACAAACTCCTACGAGCAGTACTTC. Encoded protein: CASSAPPGTNSYEQYF.

Points on this clonotype: This beta chain lies outside the target of a library built for alpha chains; its clone size means little. The chain employs TRBV18 and TRBJ2-2; D gene ambiguous. This CDR3 contains 15 residues. Germline CDR1 is KGHSH and CDR2 is LQKENI. V was pared by 6 bases and J by 1 base, with 12 bases between. The CDR3 is CASSALDMNTGELFF. Written as DNA, the CDR3 is TGTGCCAGCTCCGCCTTAGATATGAACACCGGGGAGCTGTTTTTT.

In this sample, this clonotype turned up many times. The library was built for alpha chains, so this beta chain is an off-target read and its size means little. The chain combines TRBV7-2 with TRBJ2-7, with TRBD2 matching over 13 bases. There are 17 residues in the CDR3. Trimming took 2 bases from V and 9 from J; bases not matched to a gene: 13. CDR1 is SGHTA and CDR2 is FQGNSA in the germline V gene. The CDR3 is CASSLTMHTSGGAGQYF. DNA for the CDR3: TGTGCCAGCAGCTTAACCATGCATACTAGCGGGGGGGCCGGGCAGTACTTC.

This clonotype was recorded at least ten times. This beta chain is a stray sequence in a library constructed for alpha chains; its clone size is not meaningful. The chain carries TRBV28 and TRBJ1-6, with a tentative D call TRBD1 (6 bases). V was shortened by 8 bases and J by 7 bases, with 18 bases between the two germline ends. This CDR3 comprises 15 residues. The germline V gene has CDR1 MDHEN and CDR2 SYDVKM. The CDR3 DNA reads as TGTGCCAGCGGACAAGCGGGGGGCAGGAATTCACCCCTCCACTTT. Protein: CASGQAGGRNSPLHF.

This clonotype was counted ten times or more. As an off-target read in a library built for alpha chains, this beta chain has a frequency of little significance. V is TRBV5-1 and J is TRBJ2-7; 9 nucleotides match TRBD2. The CDR3 length is 16 residues. The J segment lost 2 bases and the V segment lost 3 bases, leaving 9 bases of the junction unmatched. The germline gives CDR1 SGHRS, CDR2 YFSETQ. CDR3: CASSWGLAGSAYEQYF. The CDR3 DNA reads TGCGCCAGCAGCTGGGGGCTAGCGGGGTCGGCCTACGAGCAGTACTTC.